A single sample is the source of the 15 T cell receptor beta chains below, sequenced in a study of long-term antiretroviral therapy in people with HIV. Running of the v3.0 immunoSEQ assay took place at survey level. TCRdb's copy holds only in-frame clones and misses some; the assay was immunoSEQ multiplex PCR. The data show about 43,000 clones, around nine tenths seen once. The sample was unsorted PBMCs, taken 0.1 years before starting antiretroviral therapy. The receptors were gathered from a woman aged 50 to 60 with HIV.

The genes are TRBV7-2 and TRBJ1-3; D remains unclear. The CDR3 contains 16 residues. V shed 1 base and J shed 0 bases, with 10 bases lying between them. In germline, CDR1 is SGHTA, CDR2 FQGNSA. In DNA, the CDR3 is TGTGCCAGCAGCTTAGACTGGGTTGGCTCTGGAAACACCATATATTTT. Translation gives CASSLDWVGSGNTIYF. The full variable domain, completed using reference TRBV7-2 and TRBJ1-3, is GAGVSQSPSNKVTEKGKDVELRCDPISGHTALYWYRQSLGQGLEFLIYFQGNSAPDKSGLPSDRFSAERTGGSVSTLTIQRTQQEDSAVYLCASSLDWVGSGNTIYFGEGSWLTVV.

This clone was counted a single time. The CDR3 DNA reads as TGCGCCAGCAGCCAAGAGGATAGCGGGGTGGAGTATTTT. Protein sequence: CASSQEDSGVEYF. V gene TRBV4-1 combines with J gene TRBJ2-3, with 8 bases identical to TRBD2. Germline V lookup: CDR1 MGHRA, CDR2 YSYEKL. The CDR3 is made up of 13 amino acids. With 0 bases clipped from V and 13 bases from J, the junction kept 6 bases outside the gene matches.

The rearrangement joins TRBV20-1 to TRBJ2-3; D might be TRBD2 (6 bases). The germline V gene has CDR1 DFQATT and CDR2 SNEGSKA (reference sequence). The CDR3 extends over 11 amino acids. V lost 4 bases and J 6 bases, leaving 8 bases between the germline ends. CDR3 loop: CSAILADTQYF. The CDR3 coding sequence is TGCAGTGCTATACTAGCTGATACGCAGTATTTT.

The gene calls are TRBV9 and TRBJ1-6; no reliable D call. Germline lookup yields CDR1 SGDLS and CDR2 YYNGEE. V dropped 0 bases and J dropped 7 bases, with 11 bases sitting between them. The CDR3 contains 15 residues. The CDR3 sequence is CASSVAERKNSPLHF. The DNA of the CDR3 is TGTGCCAGCAGCGTAGCGGAGAGGAAGAATTCACCCCTCCACTTT.

This chain joins TRBV7-6 and TRBJ1-5; D is perhaps TRBD1 (6 bases). The germline V and J ends were trimmed by 4 bases and 3 bases, with 10 bases remaining between them. The CDR3 consists of 14 residues. Germline V gene lookup returns CDR1 SGHVS and CDR2 FNYEAQ. The DNA of the CDR3 is TGTGCCAGCAGCTCCGGACAGCCCAATCAGCCCCAGCATTTT. Encoded protein: CASSSGQPNQPQHF.

This clone was counted once. V is TRBV11-3 and J is TRBJ2-2; D is tentatively TRBD1 or TRBD2 (5 bases each). V was pared by 2 bases and J by 7 bases, with 17 bases between. Germline CDR1 and CDR2: SGHNT and YENEEA. CDR3 length: 16 amino acids. The CDR3 is CASSLSRVGQDGELFF. For the CDR3, the DNA is TGTGCCAGCAGCTTATCGAGGGTGGGGCAGGACGGGGAGCTGTTTTTT.

This chain connects TRBV4-2 to TRBJ1-3; no definite D call. V dropped 3 bases and J dropped 4 bases, with 10 bases sitting between them. CDR3 length: 14 amino acids. Germline loops: CDR1 LGHNA, CDR2 YNFKEQ. For the CDR3, the DNA is TGTGCCAGCAGCCAGGCGCGCCGGGGAAACACCATATATTTT. Its protein product is CASSQARRGNTIYF.

The V and J genes are TRBV4-1 and TRBJ2-3; 10 nucleotides match TRBD1. The length of the CDR3 is 16 residues. J lost 3 bases, V lost 6 bases, and 9 bases had no gene match. Germline V gene data show CDR1 as MGHRA and CDR2 as YSYEKL. CDR3 protein: CASRPRQGARTDTQYF. The CDR3 region has the DNA TGCGCCAGCAGGCCCAGACAGGGGGCGAGGACAGATACGCAGTATTTT.

The chain links TRBV12-5 to TRBJ1-2; 9 bases align to TRBD1. Losses at the gene ends were 2 bases for V and 8 bases for J; bases not matched to a gene: 18. Germline V gene sequence: CDR1 LGHNT, CDR2 FRNRAP. The CDR3 runs to 18 residues. As DNA, the CDR3 is TGTGCTAGTGGTTTGCCGCGGCTCCTTTCGGACAGGGGAGGCGGCTACACCTTC. Its translation is CASGLPRLLSDRGGGYTF.

In its sample, this clone was seen a few times. V usage is TRBV11-3 and J usage is TRBJ2-5; D perhaps matches TRBD1 (6 bases). This CDR3 contains 14 residues. The V gene's germline CDR1 is SGHNT and CDR2 YENEEA. The V end was cut by 4 bases, the J end by 3 bases, with 12 bases between. CDR3 coding DNA: TGTGCCAGCAGCTCTCGACAGGACGAAGAGACCCAGTACTTC. Residues: CASSSRQDEETQYF.

The J gene is TRBJ1-5, the V gene TRBV7-9; D is undetermined. CDR1 and CDR2 (germline): SEHNR, FQNEAQ (reference sequence). The CDR3 length is 13 residues. V lost 5 bases and J lost 5, with 10 bases in between. The CDR3: CASSDATDQPQHF. CDR3 DNA sequence: TGTGCCAGCAGCGACGCAACGGATCAGCCCCAGCATTTT.

This clone turned up a few times. The chain is built from TRBV2 and TRBJ1-1; D is unclear. V shed 6 bases and J shed 1 base, with 12 bases lying between them. Germline V gene sequence: CDR1 SNHLY, CDR2 FYNNEI. The CDR3 covers 14 residues. The CDR3 DNA follows: TGTGCCAGCAGGGCCCCCGCGGCGAACACTGAAGCTTTCTTT. This sequence encodes CASRAPAANTEAFF.

This sequence joins TRBV29-1 and TRBJ2-1, with a tentative D call TRBD2 (6 bases). CDR3 length equals 15 residues. V was pared by 7 bases and J by 0 bases, with 16 bases between. From germline, CDR1 is SQVTM and CDR2 ANQGSEA. The CDR3 protein is CSASLGGSSYNEQFF. The CDR3 DNA reads as TGCAGCGCCTCGTTAGGAGGGAGCTCCTACAATGAGCAGTTCTTC.

This chain joins TRBV9 and TRBJ1-2, with TRBD1 matching 10 bases. The ends lost 3 bases at V and 2 bases at J; junction bases unmatched: 13. Germline values: CDR1 SGDLS, CDR2 YYNGEE. This CDR3 is 18 amino acids long. Written as DNA, the CDR3 is TGTGCCAGCAGCGGACCCGGGTGGGGGACAGGGGTCAACTATGGCTACACCTTC. Translating gives CASSGPGWGTGVNYGYTF.

The rearrangement joins TRBV7-2 to TRBJ1-2; 8 bases align to TRBD1. This CDR3 comprises 14 residues. V trimming: 5 bases; J trimming: 2 bases; junction bases outside the gene matches: 4. The germline gives CDR1 SGHTA, CDR2 FQGNSA. This chain's CDR3 is CASSPTGANYGYTF. CDR3 coding DNA: TGTGCCAGCAGCCCGACAGGGGCCAACTATGGCTACACCTTC.